The clone carrying this T cell receptor (beta chain) was found a few times. The antigen remains undetermined. The V gene end was trimmed by 4 bases and the J gene end by 4 bases; junction bases not matched to a gene: 3. The CDR3 is 14 amino acids. Germline-derived CDR1 and CDR2 are SGHTA and FQGNSA. The source of the sample is a study of shared clonotypes between healthy human individuals. General study findings and limits: Among a few donors, approximately 5% of naive CD4 clonotypes were found in common. Investigators collected only blood, and repertoires in tissues likely differ.

As handled by the study authors: Because ImmunoSEQ provided only junction sequences with no quality scores, the filtering differed. Measured with immunoSEQ multiplex PCR; TCRdb has only the in-frame clones, and not every one. That table is the source of V, J and clone size, and D and trimming were worked out from the DNA. The table lists roughly 680,000 clones, 72% of them singletons. The source is a woman in her 30s in good health. Material for sequencing was memory CD4+ T cells sorted from blood. Subset noted: CD45RA-negative fraction. This chain joins TRBV7-2 and TRBJ1-3; TRBD1 matches at 8 bases. CDR3 in DNA: TGTGCCAGCAGCTACCGACAGGGGGGAAACACCATATATTTT. Protein: CASSYRQGGNTIYF.